This passage covers 9 T cell receptor beta chains from one sample sequenced in a study of CD8+ T cells in alopecia areata. Reverse transcribed after extraction, RNA yielded cDNA as the sequencing template. Assay used: immunoSEQ multiplex PCR; TCRdb lists only in-frame clones, some missing. Here the sample spans around 29,000 clones, about 74% being singletons. The specimen was NKG2D-low CD8+ T cells sorted from blood. These receptors came from a human donor with alopecia areata.

This clone showed up just a few times. The chain joins TRBV19 to TRBJ2-1; TRBD1 matches at 8 bases. The CDR3 runs 14 residues. The V segment lost 8 bases and the J segment 5 bases; nucleotides outside the gene matches: 8. From germline, CDR1 is LNHDA and CDR2 SQIVND (reference sequence). CDR3 sequence: CASGPGQANNEQFF. The CDR3 nucleotides are TGTGCCAGTGGACCGGGACAGGCGAACAATGAGCAGTTCTTC.

This clone was counted between two and nine times. This chain links TRBV7-6 with TRBJ2-5; 9 positions match TRBD2. Trimming removed 4 bases from V and 1 base from J; junction bases left unmatched: 10. Germline V CDR1 and CDR2: SGHVS, FNYEAQ. The CDR3 covers 17 residues. CDR3 sequence reads: CASSSLAGEDLQETQYF. The CDR3 DNA is TGTGCCAGCAGCTCGTTAGCGGGGGAGGACCTCCAAGAGACCCAGTACTTC.

The chain is built from TRBV7-2 and TRBJ2-7; D remains unclear. V was shortened by 4 bases and J by 5 bases, with 15 bases between the two germline ends. CDR1 is SGHTA and CDR2 is FQGNSA in the germline V gene. This CDR3 is built from 14 residues. The CDR3 DNA sequence: TGTGCCAGCAGCTCAGTCTCGCGATCGAACGAGCAGTACTTC. It encodes CASSSVSRSNEQYF.

The chain couples TRBV19 to TRBJ2-7, with 7 bases identical to TRBD2. The junction had 4 bases not matched to a gene; V was cut back by 3 bases and J by 5 bases. The CDR3 consists of 13 residues. Germline lookup yields CDR1 LNHDA and CDR2 SQIVND (reference sequence). In nucleotides, the CDR3 is TGTGCCAGTAGTATGATCAGCGGGAACGAGCAGTACTTC. Translation: CASSMISGNEQYF.

The rearrangement joins TRBV29-1 to TRBJ2-2; 11 positions agree with TRBD2. This CDR3 has 18 residues. Germline V lookup: CDR1 SQVTM, CDR2 ANQGSEA. The trim removed 1 base at V and 5 bases at J, leaving 12 bases unmatched. The DNA for the CDR3 is TGCAGCGTTGAAGCGGAAGCTAGCGGGGGGTCAGGGACCGGGGAGCTGTTTTTT. Translating gives CSVEAEASGGSGTGELFF.

The chain is built from TRBV29-1 and TRBJ1-1; D is unclear. V lost 8 bases to trimming and J lost 7 bases, with 17 bases between them. Germline assignment: CDR1 SQVTM and CDR2 ANQGSEA. The CDR3 totals 12 residues. CDR3 sequence (DNA): TGCAGCTCGAGGGATGATTATAATGAAGCTTTCTTT. The encoded protein is CSSRDDYNEAFF.

This chain links TRBV6-4 with TRBJ2-5; weak D call: TRBD1 (6 bases). Trimming removed 3 bases at V and 5 bases at J, with 10 bases between. The CDR3 has 13 amino acids. Per germline, CDR1 MRHNA and CDR2 SNTAGT. The CDR3 DNA is TGTGCCAGCAGTGAGGGGGCGCATGAGACCCAGTACTTC. Residues: CASSEGAHETQYF.

V usage is TRBV29-1 and J usage is TRBJ2-7; 8 bases are shared with TRBD1. The V gene end was trimmed by 7 bases and the J gene end by 3 bases; junction bases not matched to a gene: 11. The CDR3 is 14 amino acids. Germline V lookup: CDR1 SQVTM, CDR2 ANQGSEA. The CDR3 loop is CSARGQGYSYEQYF. CDR3 coding DNA: TGCAGCGCCAGAGGACAGGGATATAGCTACGAGCAGTACTTC.

This clone has just one count. This chain uses TRBV30 with TRBJ1-1; 7 bases line up with TRBD1. Germline CDR1 and CDR2: GTSNPN and SVGIG (reference sequence). The CDR3 sequence is 14 residues long. Losses at the gene ends were 6 bases for V and 4 bases for J; bases not matched to a gene: 11. CDR3 DNA sequence: TGTGCCTGTCGAGGGGGCCCTGCCGGCACTGAAGCTTTCTTT. It is translated as CACRGGPAGTEAFF.